These 23 T cell receptor beta chains share one sample of origin, sequenced in a study of cytomegalovirus exposure and HLA in healthy donors. The PCR made use of 60 Vbeta and 13 Jbeta primers. Clones were read by immunoSEQ multiplex PCR, and TCRdb kept only the in-frame ones, dropping some. Found here are 210,000 or so clones, about 83% of them singletons; the top ten hold 1.1% to 1.5%. Sequencing input: PBMCs. The receptors shown here come from a girl between 5 and 17 years old in good health and CMV-seronegative.

The CDR3 DNA is TGTGCCATCAGTGAGATGGCGGAGAGCTCCTACGAGCAGTACTTC. This sequence encodes CAISEMAESSYEQYF. This chain links TRBV10-3 with TRBJ2-7, with unresolved D. V lost 2 bases, J lost 0 bases, and 11 bases lay in between. The CDR3 contains 15 residues. CDR1 and CDR2 from the germline V gene are ENHRY and SYGVKD.

The chain is built from TRBV11-2 and TRBJ2-7; D perhaps matches TRBD2 (7 bases). This CDR3 is 14 amino acids long. Deletions cut 1 base from V and 6 bases from J, with 13 bases between. Germline V gives CDR1 SGHAT, CDR2 FQNNGV. Here the CDR3 reads CASSLVLAGAEQYF. In nucleotides, the CDR3 is TGTGCCAGCAGCTTAGTTTTGGCGGGGGCCGAGCAGTACTTC.

CDR3 nucleotide sequence: TGTGCCAGCTCACCAGGGACTACGCCGGGTACGCAGTATTTT. This sequence encodes CASSPGTTPGTQYF. The V gene is TRBV18, the J gene TRBJ2-3, with 7 bases identical to TRBD2. Losses at the gene ends were 2 bases for V and 8 bases for J; bases not matched to a gene: 7. Germline V gene sequence: CDR1 KGHSH, CDR2 LQKENI. CDR3 length: 14 residues.

The J gene is TRBJ1-6, the V gene TRBV9, with TRBD1 as a possible D gene (6 bases). Trimming stripped 6 bases from V and 0 bases from J, with 10 bases between. The CDR3 consists of 15 residues. Germline V gene sequence: CDR1 SGDLS, CDR2 YYNGEE. The CDR3 loop is CASNDRSSYNSPLHF. CDR3 bases: TGTGCCAGCAACGACAGGAGCTCCTATAATTCACCCCTCCACTTT.

The V and J genes are TRBV25-1 and TRBJ2-3; D is perhaps TRBD1 (5 bases). Germline lookup yields CDR1 MGHDK and CDR2 SYGVNS. The CDR3 runs 16 residues. V lost 2 bases to trimming and J lost 4 bases, with 16 bases between them. CDR3 sequence reads: CASSERSWPGPDTQYF. In DNA form, the CDR3 reads TGTGCCAGCAGTGAAAGGTCCTGGCCAGGGCCAGATACGCAGTATTTT.

V usage is TRBV2 and J usage is TRBJ1-2; D is perhaps TRBD1 (6 bases). Trimming took off 3 bases at V and 8 bases at J, with 13 bases between the two ends. The CDR3 totals 13 residues. From germline, CDR1 is SNHLY and CDR2 FYNNEI. The CDR3 here is CASSEGGAYGYTF. The CDR3 DNA reads as TGTGCCAGCAGTGAGGGGGGGGCGTACGGCTACACCTTC.

The chain couples TRBV6-9 to TRBJ1-1; no firm D call. Trimming left V 11 bases short and J 4 bases short, with 8 bases between. This CDR3 contains 10 residues. Germline V CDR1 and CDR2: MNHGY, SVAAGI. The CDR3 sequence is CAWRSTEAFF. DNA of the CDR3: TGTGCCTGGAGAAGCACTGAAGCTTTCTTT.

This clone was found a few times. V and J are TRBV5-1 and TRBJ2-5; perhaps TRBD1 as D (6 bases). The V end was cut by 6 bases, the J end by 5 bases, with 14 bases between. CDR3 length: 13 residues. From germline, CDR1 is SGHRS and CDR2 YFSETQ. The chain's CDR3 is CASNQQGYETQYF. As DNA, the CDR3 is TGCGCCAGCAACCAACAGGGTTACGAGACCCAGTACTTC.

On this clone: In the same sample, other DNA sequences code for this CDR3. The chain links TRBV27 to TRBJ2-3; D is ambiguous. The CDR3 covers 11 residues. V lost 9 bases to trimming and J lost 2 bases, with 6 bases between them. Germline CDR1 MNHEY, CDR2 SMNVEV (reference sequence). The CDR3 nucleotides are TGTGCCAGTTCCCACACAGATACGCAGTATTTT. Protein sequence: CASSHTDTQYF.

The chain joins TRBV11-1 to TRBJ2-1, with 7 nucleotides matching TRBD2. The CDR3 covers 14 residues. After removal of 5 bases from V and 7 bases from J, the junction contained 8 bases not matched to a gene. Germline V lookup: CDR1 SGHAT, CDR2 FQDESV (reference sequence). The CDR3 loop is CASSRDYALNEQFF. CDR3 DNA sequence: TGTGCCAGCAGCCGGGACTACGCCTTGAATGAGCAGTTCTTC.

This clone was found once. The V and J genes are TRBV28 and TRBJ2-7; TRBD2 might be the D (6 bases). Between the trimmed V and J ends, which lost 7 bases and 4 bases, there was a span of 14 bases. The CDR3 runs to 13 residues. The germline CDR1 and CDR2 sequences are MDHEN and SYDVKM. The CDR3, as DNA: TGTGCCAGCATAGGAGGGATGGCTTACGAGCAGTACTTC. This translates into CASIGGMAYEQYF. Full variable domain (rest looked up from reference TRBV28 and TRBJ2-7): DVKVTQSSRYLVKRTGEKVFLECVQDMDHENMFWYRQDPGLGLRLIYFSYDVKMKEKGDIPEGYSVSREKKERFSLILESASTNQTSMYLCASIGGMAYEQYFGPGTRLTVT.

The chain joins TRBV9 to TRBJ2-7; D might be TRBD2 (6 bases). Per the germline V gene, CDR1 is SGDLS and CDR2 is YYNGEE. Trimming pared 3 bases from V and 10 bases from J, leaving 20 bases between. CDR3 size: 14 residues. CDR3 DNA sequence: TGTGCCAGCAGCGGTTACGGGACTTCCGAGAGACAGTACTTC. This sequence encodes CASSGYGTSERQYF.

The chain is built from TRBV5-4 and TRBJ2-5; 9 nucleotides align to TRBD1. Germline loops: CDR1 SGHNT, CDR2 YYREEE (reference sequence). The CDR3 length is 15 residues. V shed 4 bases, J shed 2 bases, and the junction held 6 bases outside the gene matches. The CDR3 nucleotides are TGTGCCAGCAGCCGTGACAGGGGGGTACAAGAGACCCAGTACTTC. It is translated as CASSRDRGVQETQYF.

This clone turned up a few times. The genes are TRBV15 and TRBJ1-1; D gene ambiguous. Trimming took 0 bases from V and 0 from J, leaving 5 bases between them. This CDR3 comprises 14 residues. In germline, CDR1 is LNHNV, CDR2 YYDKDF (reference sequence). CDR3 nucleotide sequence: TGTGCCACCAGCAGAGATCGTCTGAACACTGAAGCTTTCTTT. This gives the protein CATSRDRLNTEAFF.

The V and J genes are TRBV7-8 and TRBJ2-2; D remains ambiguous. Trimming shortened V by 4 bases and J by 2 bases, and 8 bases separated the two germline ends. Germline V gene lookup returns CDR1 SGHVS and CDR2 FQNEAQ. The CDR3 is made up of 14 amino acids. In nucleotides, the CDR3 is TGTGCCAGCAGCTCCCGTCTAAACACCGGGGAGCTGTTTTTT. Translation gives CASSSRLNTGELFF.

This chain joins TRBV19 and TRBJ2-7; 7 positions match TRBD2. Looked up from germline, CDR1 is LNHDA and CDR2 is SQIVND (reference sequence). V shed 3 bases and J 1 base; nucleotides not matched to a gene: 6. The CDR3 runs 15 residues. The CDR3: CASSMGSGGSYEQYF. The CDR3 nucleotides read TGTGCCAGTAGTATGGGTTCGGGGGGTTCCTACGAGCAGTACTTC.

Remarks on this clone: A single base is all that separates this from a far larger clone, so a read error is likely. Other nucleotide sequences from this sample produce the same CDR3. The rearrangement links TRBV5-1 to TRBJ1-1; the D is unclear. Trimming stripped 3 bases from V and 4 bases from J, with 10 bases between. The germline V gene encodes CDR1 SGHRS and CDR2 YFSETQ. The CDR3 consists of 13 residues. The CDR3 here is CASSSGFGTEAFF. CDR3 in DNA: TGCGCCAGCAGCTCTGGTTTCGGCACTGAAGCTTTCTTT. Together with reference TRBV5-1 and TRBJ1-1, the CDR3 gives the full variable domain: KAGVTQTPRYLIKTRGQQVTLSCSPISGHRSVSWYQQTPGQGLQFLFEYFSETQRNKGNFPGRFSGRQFSNSRSEMNVSTLELGDSALYLCASSSGFGTEAFFGQGTRLTVV.

In this sample, this clone turned up a few times. The rearrangement joins TRBV6-1 to TRBJ2-4; tentatively, D is TRBD2 (7 bases). This CDR3 comprises 17 residues. The germline gives CDR1 MNHNS, CDR2 SASEGT. V was clipped by 4 bases and J by 2 bases, with 18 bases between them. Written as DNA, the CDR3 is TGTGCCAGCAGTGTGGATGTTGCGGGGGCTACCAAAAACATTCAGTACTTC. Translated, it gives CASSVDVAGATKNIQYF.

The rearrangement uses TRBV10-2 and TRBJ2-1, with D hard to call. The V and J ends lost 5 bases and 6 bases respectively, with 8 bases between them. The CDR3 covers 12 residues. Germline CDR1 WSHSY, CDR2 SAAADI. Written as DNA, the CDR3 is TGCGCCAGCAGTAAAACGAGCAATGAGCAGTTCTTC. It is translated as CASSKTSNEQFF.

This sequence joins TRBV5-4 and TRBJ2-3, with 8 bases that match TRBD2. Germline values: CDR1 SGHNT, CDR2 YYREEE (reference sequence). This CDR3 spans 16 amino acids. With V trimmed by 5 bases and J by 0 bases, 8 bases remained unmatched. The CDR3 spells CASSSGGPASTDTQYF. CDR3 coding DNA: TGTGCCAGCAGTTCGGGGGGGCCAGCGAGCACAGATACGCAGTATTTT.

The rearrangement joins TRBV6-5 to TRBJ1-1; perhaps TRBD1 as D (6 bases). The germline V gene encodes CDR1 MNHEY and CDR2 SVGAGI. The CDR3 runs 13 residues. V was pared by 8 bases and J by 3 bases, with 13 bases between. The CDR3 DNA sequence: TGTGCCAGCTCGGGGGGCGCATACACTGAAGCTTTCTTT. This translates into CASSGGAYTEAFF.

V and J are TRBV6-6 and TRBJ2-2; the D gene is possibly TRBD1 (6 bases). Trimming pared 6 bases from V and 6 bases from J, leaving 11 bases between. The CDR3 contains 13 residues. Germline V gene data show CDR1 as MNHNY and CDR2 as SVGAGI (reference sequence). CDR3 amino acids: CASRTGMAGELFF. CDR3 nucleotide sequence: TGTGCCAGCAGAACAGGGATGGCCGGGGAGCTGTTTTTT.

This clone was observed once. Germline is not matched at one junction end, which may reflect a read error. The V call is TRBV5-1, the J call TRBJ1-2; 9 bases align to TRBD1. Per germline, CDR1 SGHRS and CDR2 YFSETQ. The CDR3 length is 13 residues. The CDR3 here is CASSVKTGGGCTF. CDR3 bases: TGCGCCAGCAGCGTGAAGACAGGGGGTGGCTGCACCTTC.